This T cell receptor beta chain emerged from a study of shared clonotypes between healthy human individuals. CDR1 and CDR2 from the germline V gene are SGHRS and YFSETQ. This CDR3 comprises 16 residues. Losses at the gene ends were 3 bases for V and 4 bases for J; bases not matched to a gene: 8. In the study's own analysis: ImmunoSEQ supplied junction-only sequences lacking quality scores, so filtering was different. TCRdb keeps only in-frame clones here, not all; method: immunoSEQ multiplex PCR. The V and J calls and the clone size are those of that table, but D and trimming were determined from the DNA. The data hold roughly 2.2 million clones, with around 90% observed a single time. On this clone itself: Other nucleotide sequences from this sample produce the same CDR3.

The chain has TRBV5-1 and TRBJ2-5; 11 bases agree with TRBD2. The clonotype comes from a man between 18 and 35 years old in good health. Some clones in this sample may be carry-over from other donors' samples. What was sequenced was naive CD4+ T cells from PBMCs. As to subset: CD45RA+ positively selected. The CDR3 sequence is CASSSTGTSGGETQYF. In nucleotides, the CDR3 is TGCGCCAGCAGCTCAACGGGGACTAGCGGAGGAGAGACCCAGTACTTC.